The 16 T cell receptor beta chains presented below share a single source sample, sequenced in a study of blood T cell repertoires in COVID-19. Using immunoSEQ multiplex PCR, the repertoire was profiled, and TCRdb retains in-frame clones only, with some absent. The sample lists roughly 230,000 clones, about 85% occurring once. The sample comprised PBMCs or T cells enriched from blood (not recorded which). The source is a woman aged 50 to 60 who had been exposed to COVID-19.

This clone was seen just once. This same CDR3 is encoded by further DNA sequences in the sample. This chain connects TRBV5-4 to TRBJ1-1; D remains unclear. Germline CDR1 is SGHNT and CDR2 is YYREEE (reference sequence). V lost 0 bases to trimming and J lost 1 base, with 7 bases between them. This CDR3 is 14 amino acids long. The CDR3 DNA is TGTGCCAGCAGCTTGGATCCGAGGAACACTGAAGCTTTCTTT. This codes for CASSLDPRNTEAFF.

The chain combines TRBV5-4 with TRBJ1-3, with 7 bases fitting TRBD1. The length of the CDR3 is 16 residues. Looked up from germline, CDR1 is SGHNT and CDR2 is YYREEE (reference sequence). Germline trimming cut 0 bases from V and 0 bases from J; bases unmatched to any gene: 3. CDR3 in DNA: TGTGCCAGCAGCTTGGAGGGGGCCTCCTCTGGAAACACCATATATTTT. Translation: CASSLEGASSGNTIYF.

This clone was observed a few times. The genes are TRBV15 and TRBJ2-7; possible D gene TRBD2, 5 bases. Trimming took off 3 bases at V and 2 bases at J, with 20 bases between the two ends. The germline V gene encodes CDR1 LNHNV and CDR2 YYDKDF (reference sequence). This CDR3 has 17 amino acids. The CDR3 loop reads CATSRYLSADGAYEQYF. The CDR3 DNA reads TGTGCCACCAGCAGGTACCTCAGCGCGGACGGGGCCTACGAGCAGTACTTC.

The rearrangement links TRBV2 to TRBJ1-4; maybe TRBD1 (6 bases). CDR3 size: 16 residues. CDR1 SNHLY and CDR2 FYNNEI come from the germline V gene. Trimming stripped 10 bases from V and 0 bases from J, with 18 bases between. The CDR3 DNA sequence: TGTGCCACCAGAGGGGGGGGGATAGCAACTAATGAAAAACTGTTTTTT. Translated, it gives CATRGGGIATNEKLFF. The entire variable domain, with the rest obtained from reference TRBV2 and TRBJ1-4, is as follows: EPEVTQTPSHQVTQMGQEVILRCVPISNHLYFYWYRQILGQKVEFLVSFYNNEISEKSEIFDDQFSVERPDGSNFTLKIRSTKLEDSAMYFCATRGGGIATNEKLFFGSGTQLSVL.

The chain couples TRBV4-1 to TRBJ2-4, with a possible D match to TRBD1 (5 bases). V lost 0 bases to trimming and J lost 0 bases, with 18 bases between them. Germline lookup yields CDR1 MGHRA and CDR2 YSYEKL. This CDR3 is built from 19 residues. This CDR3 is CASSQDLQGGVLAKNIQYF. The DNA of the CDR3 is TGCGCCAGCAGCCAAGATCTCCAGGGTGGGGTACTAGCCAAAAACATTCAGTACTTC.

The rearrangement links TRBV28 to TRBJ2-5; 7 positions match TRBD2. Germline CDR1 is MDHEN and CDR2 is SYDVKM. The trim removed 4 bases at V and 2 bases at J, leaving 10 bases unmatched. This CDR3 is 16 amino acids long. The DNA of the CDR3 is TGTGCCAGCAGTTCCCTAAAGCGGGGCTATCAAGAGACCCAGTACTTC. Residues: CASSSLKRGYQETQYF.

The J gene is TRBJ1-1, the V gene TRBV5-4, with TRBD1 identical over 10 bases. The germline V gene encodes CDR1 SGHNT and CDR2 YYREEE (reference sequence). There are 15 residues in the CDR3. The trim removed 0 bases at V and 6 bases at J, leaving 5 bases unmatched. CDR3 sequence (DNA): TGTGCCAGCAGCTTGGAGGGACAGGGGATATCTGAAGCTTTCTTT. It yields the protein CASSLEGQGISEAFF.

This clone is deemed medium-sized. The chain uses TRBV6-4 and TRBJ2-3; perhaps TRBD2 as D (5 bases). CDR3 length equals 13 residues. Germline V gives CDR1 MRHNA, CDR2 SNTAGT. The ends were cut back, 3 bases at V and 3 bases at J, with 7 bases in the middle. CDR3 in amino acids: CASSEEGTDTQYF. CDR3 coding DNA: TGTGCCAGCAGTGAAGAGGGAACAGATACGCAGTATTTT.

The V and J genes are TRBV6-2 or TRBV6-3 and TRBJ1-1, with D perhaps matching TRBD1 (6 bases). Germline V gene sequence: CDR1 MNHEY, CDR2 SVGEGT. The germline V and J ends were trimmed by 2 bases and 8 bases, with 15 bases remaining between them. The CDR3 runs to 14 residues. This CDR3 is CASSYALQQGEAFF. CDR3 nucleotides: TGTGCCAGCAGTTACGCCCTCCAACAGGGCGAAGCTTTCTTT.

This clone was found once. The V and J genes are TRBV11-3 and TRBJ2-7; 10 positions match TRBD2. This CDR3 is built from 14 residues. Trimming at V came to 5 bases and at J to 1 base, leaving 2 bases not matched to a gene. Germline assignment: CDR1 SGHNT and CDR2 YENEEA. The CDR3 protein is CASSLTSGSYEQYF. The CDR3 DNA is TGTGCCAGCAGCCTGACTAGCGGGTCCTACGAGCAGTACTTC. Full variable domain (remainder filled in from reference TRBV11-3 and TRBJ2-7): EAGVVQSPRYKIIEKKQPVAFWCNPISGHNTLYWYLQNLGQGPELLIRYENEEAVDDSQLPKDRFSAERLKGVDSTLKIQPAELGDSAVYLCASSLTSGSYEQYFGPGTRLTVT.

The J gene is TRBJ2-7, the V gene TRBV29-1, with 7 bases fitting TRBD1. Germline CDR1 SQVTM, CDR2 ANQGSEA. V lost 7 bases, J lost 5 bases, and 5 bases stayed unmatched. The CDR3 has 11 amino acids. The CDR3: CSGSTGNEQYF. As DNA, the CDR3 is TGCAGCGGGTCGACAGGGAACGAGCAGTACTTC.

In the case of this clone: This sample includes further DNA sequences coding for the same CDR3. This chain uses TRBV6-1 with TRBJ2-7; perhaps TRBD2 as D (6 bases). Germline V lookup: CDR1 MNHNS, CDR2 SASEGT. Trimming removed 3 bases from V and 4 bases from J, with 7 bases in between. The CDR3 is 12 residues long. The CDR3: CASSDGTYEQYF. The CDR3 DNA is TGTGCCAGCAGTGATGGGACTTACGAGCAGTACTTC.

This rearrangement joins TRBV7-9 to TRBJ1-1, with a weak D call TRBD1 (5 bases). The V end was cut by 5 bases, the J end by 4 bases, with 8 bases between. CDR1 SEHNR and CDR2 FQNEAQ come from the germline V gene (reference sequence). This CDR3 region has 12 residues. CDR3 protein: CASSRGFTEAFF. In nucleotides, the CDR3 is TGTGCCAGCAGCCGGGGGTTCACTGAAGCTTTCTTT.

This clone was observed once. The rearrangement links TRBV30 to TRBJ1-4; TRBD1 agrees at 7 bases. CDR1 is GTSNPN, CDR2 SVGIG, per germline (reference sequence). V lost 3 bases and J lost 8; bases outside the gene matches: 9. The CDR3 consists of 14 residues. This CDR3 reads CAWSPTGFEEKLFF. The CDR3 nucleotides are TGTGCCTGGAGCCCGACAGGGTTTGAAGAAAAACTGTTTTTT.

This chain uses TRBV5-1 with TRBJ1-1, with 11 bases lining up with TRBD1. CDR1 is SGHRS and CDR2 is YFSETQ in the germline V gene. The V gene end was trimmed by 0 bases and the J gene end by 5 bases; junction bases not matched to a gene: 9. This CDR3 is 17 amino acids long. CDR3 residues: CASSLGTGTGGRTEAFF. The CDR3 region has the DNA TGCGCCAGCAGCTTGGGAACTGGGACAGGGGGACGTACTGAAGCTTTCTTT.

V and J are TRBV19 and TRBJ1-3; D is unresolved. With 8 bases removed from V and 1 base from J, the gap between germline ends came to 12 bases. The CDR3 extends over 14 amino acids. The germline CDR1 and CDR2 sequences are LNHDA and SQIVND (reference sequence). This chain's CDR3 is CASRYMVSGNTIYF. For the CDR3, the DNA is TGTGCCAGTCGCTATATGGTTTCTGGAAACACCATATATTTT.